A single sample is the source of the 18 T cell receptor beta chains below, sequenced in a study of beta chain features in type 1 diabetes. cDNA synthesis used the whole RNA isolate, giving expressed TCRB sequences. Sequencing used immunoSEQ multiplex PCR; TCRdb keeps in-frame clones, though not all of them. Among approximately 160,000 clones, under 9.5% were seen once, and the ten largest hold 0.55% to 0.75%. The specimen sequenced was central memory CD4+ T cells from blood. These receptors all come from a man between 18 and 35 years old in good health.

The chain uses TRBV9 and TRBJ2-1; 7 positions match TRBD1. The CDR3 contains 16 residues. V gave up 4 bases and J gave up 7 bases; unmatched junction bases: 14. The V gene's germline CDR1 is SGDLS and CDR2 YYNGEE. The CDR3 DNA follows: TGTGCCAGCAGCCTAGGCCAGGGGGACATTTTGAATGAGCAGTTCTTC. Translated, it gives CASSLGQGDILNEQFF.

This clone was counted many times. The chain employs TRBV28 and TRBJ2-7; 12 bases are a match to TRBD2. Looked up from germline, CDR1 is MDHEN and CDR2 is SYDVKM. There are 15 residues in the CDR3. Germline trimming cut 5 bases from V and 2 bases from J; bases unmatched to any gene: 4. CDR3 coding DNA: TGTGCCAGCAGTCCACCTAGCGGGAGGGCCTACGAGCAGTACTTC. It encodes CASSPPSGRAYEQYF.

The chain employs TRBV4-1 and TRBJ1-1, with D perhaps matching TRBD1 (6 bases). Germline loops: CDR1 MGHRA, CDR2 YSYEKL. The CDR3 is made up of 14 amino acids. V was clipped by 4 bases and J by 10 bases, with 19 bases between them. The DNA of the CDR3 is TGCGCCAGCAGCCCCCTGGGGGGGCGGTTAGTAGCTTTCTTT. This translates into CASSPLGGRLVAFF.

This clone has a single count. The J gene is TRBJ2-5, the V gene TRBV20-1; 8 bases map to TRBD1. The better agreement between TRBJ2-7 and the DNA end casts doubt on the J call. This CDR3 region has 11 residues. Germline V gene lookup returns CDR1 DFQATT and CDR2 SNEGSKA (reference sequence). The CDR3 DNA reads as TGCAGTGCTGGGGACAGGTACGAGCAGTACTTC. It yields the protein CSAGDRYEQYF.

V gene TRBV4-1 combines with J gene TRBJ2-5; TRBD2 matches 9 bases. Germline V gene data show CDR1 as MGHRA and CDR2 as YSYEKL. The CDR3 extends over 13 amino acids. The ends lost 1 base at V and 7 bases at J; junction bases unmatched: 1. DNA for the CDR3: TGCGCCAGCAGCCAAGTTAGCGGGGGGACCCAGTACTTC. Translation gives CASSQVSGGTQYF.

This clone was seen a handful of times. The chain uses TRBV9 and TRBJ2-2; TRBD2 matches 8 bases. CDR1 is SGDLS and CDR2 is YYNGEE in the germline V gene. The V gene end was trimmed by 4 bases and the J gene end by 2 bases; junction bases not matched to a gene: 10. There are 17 residues in the CDR3. This CDR3 reads CASSPHLTSGNTGELFF. The CDR3 coding sequence is TGTGCCAGCAGCCCCCACCTAACTAGCGGTAACACCGGGGAGCTGTTTTTT.

This clone showed up just a few times. The V and J genes are TRBV4-3 and TRBJ2-2; D is perhaps TRBD2 (5 bases). The V gene's germline CDR1 is LGHNA and CDR2 YSLEER. Trimming pared 4 bases from V and 1 base from J, leaving 10 bases between. The CDR3 runs to 15 residues. The CDR3 loop is CASSPRTWNTGELFF. The CDR3 nucleotides read TGCGCCAGCAGCCCTCGGACTTGGAACACCGGGGAGCTGTTTTTT.

The CDR3 loop reads CASSGRTADYGYTF. Here the CDR3 DNA reads TGTGCCAGCAGTGGTAGGACAGCCGACTATGGCTACACCTTC. V usage is TRBV25-1 and J usage is TRBJ1-2; a weak D match, TRBD1 (6 bases). This CDR3 region has 14 residues. Trimming cost V 4 bases and J 3 bases, with 12 bases left between them. CDR1 is MGHDK, CDR2 SYGVNS, per germline.

This clone was seen a handful of times. The CDR3 DNA is TGTGCCAGCAGTTTATCTGGGGGGGTACTAAATTCACCCCTCCACTTT. Encoded protein: CASSLSGGVLNSPLHF. The gene calls are TRBV27 and TRBJ1-6, with D maybe TRBD1 (5 bases). Trimming stripped 0 bases from V and 7 bases from J, with 13 bases between. In germline, CDR1 is MNHEY, CDR2 SMNVEV (reference sequence). The CDR3 covers 16 residues.

The table lists this clone with a few counts. The J gene is TRBJ2-5, the V gene TRBV6-5; 7 positions match TRBD2. Unmatched junction bases numbered 5, after V lost 7 bases and J lost 0 bases. Per germline, CDR1 MNHEY and CDR2 SVGAGI. This CDR3 region has 14 residues. CDR3 DNA sequence: TGTGCCAGCACACGGGAGGCTTACCAAGAGACCCAGTACTTC. Translating gives CASTREAYQETQYF.

The table lists this clone with a few counts. V and J are TRBV5-1 and TRBJ2-7, with TRBD1 identical over 9 bases. The CDR3 is 14 amino acids. Germline CDR1 SGHRS, CDR2 YFSETQ. Unmatched junction bases numbered 11, after V lost 6 bases and J lost 7 bases. CDR3 region: CASTLGDRGDEQYF. Written as DNA, the CDR3 is TGCGCCAGCACCCTGGGCGACAGGGGGGATGAGCAGTACTTC.

This clone was recorded many times. The rearrangement links TRBV10-3 to TRBJ2-3; 10 nucleotides agree with TRBD2. V trimming: 7 bases; J trimming: 2 bases; junction bases outside the gene matches: 9. The CDR3 is made up of 16 amino acids. The germline V gene has CDR1 ENHRY and CDR2 SYGVKD. This chain's CDR3 is CAINSGTSAYTDTQYF. For the CDR3, the DNA is TGTGCCATCAACTCCGGGACTAGCGCATACACAGATACGCAGTATTTT.

V and J are TRBV4-3 and TRBJ1-4; TRBD1 agrees at 8 bases. Trimming took 4 bases from V and 8 from J; bases not matched to a gene: 12. Germline lookup yields CDR1 LGHNA and CDR2 YSLEER. CDR3 length: 16 amino acids. The CDR3 region is CASSRGPQGAVEKLFF. The DNA for the CDR3 is TGCGCCAGCAGCCGCGGCCCCCAGGGGGCCGTCGAAAAACTGTTTTTT.

This clone has more than one count but fewer than ten. V gene TRBV28 combines with J gene TRBJ1-1; 7 nucleotides match TRBD1. With 4 bases clipped from V and 11 bases from J, the junction kept 13 bases outside the gene matches. Germline assignment: CDR1 MDHEN and CDR2 SYDVKM. The CDR3 covers 14 residues. CDR3 protein: CASSWGAGGKEAFF. In DNA form, the CDR3 reads TGTGCCAGCAGTTGGGGGGCAGGGGGTAAGGAGGCTTTCTTT.

The V and J genes are TRBV29-1 and TRBJ1-4, with D possibly matching TRBD1 (6 bases). The germline gives CDR1 SQVTM, CDR2 ANQGSEA. V was pared by 6 bases and J by 8 bases, with 16 bases between. This CDR3 contains 13 residues. CDR3 sequence reads: CSVIRGADEKLFF. DNA of the CDR3: TGCAGCGTCATCAGGGGCGCAGACGAAAAACTGTTTTTT.

This clone was detected a few times. The rearrangement joins TRBV6-6 to TRBJ2-7, with 11 bases aligning to TRBD1. V shed 6 bases and J 2 bases; nucleotides not matched to a gene: 6. This CDR3 contains 15 residues. Germline V CDR1 and CDR2: MNHNY, SVGAGI (reference sequence). This CDR3 reads CASSPRGQGAYEQYF. CDR3 DNA: TGTGCCAGCAGCCCTAGGGGACAGGGGGCCTACGAGCAGTACTTC.

The V and J genes are TRBV4-3 and TRBJ2-5; D not certain. CDR1 LGHNA and CDR2 YSLEER come from the germline V gene. The CDR3 is 15 residues long. The germline V and J ends were trimmed by 0 bases and 3 bases, with 11 bases remaining between them. The CDR3 protein is CASSQERVSEETQYF. The CDR3, as DNA: TGCGCCAGCAGCCAAGAGAGAGTTTCGGAAGAGACCCAGTACTTC.

J is TRBJ1-2 and V is TRBV7-2; TRBD1 is a possible D gene (5 bases). Germline values: CDR1 SGHTA, CDR2 FQGNSA. CDR3 length equals 13 residues. Trimming took off 6 bases at V and 2 bases at J, with 10 bases between the two ends. This chain's CDR3 is CASSRDLNYGYTF. DNA of the CDR3: TGTGCCAGCAGTAGGGACTTGAACTATGGCTACACCTTC.